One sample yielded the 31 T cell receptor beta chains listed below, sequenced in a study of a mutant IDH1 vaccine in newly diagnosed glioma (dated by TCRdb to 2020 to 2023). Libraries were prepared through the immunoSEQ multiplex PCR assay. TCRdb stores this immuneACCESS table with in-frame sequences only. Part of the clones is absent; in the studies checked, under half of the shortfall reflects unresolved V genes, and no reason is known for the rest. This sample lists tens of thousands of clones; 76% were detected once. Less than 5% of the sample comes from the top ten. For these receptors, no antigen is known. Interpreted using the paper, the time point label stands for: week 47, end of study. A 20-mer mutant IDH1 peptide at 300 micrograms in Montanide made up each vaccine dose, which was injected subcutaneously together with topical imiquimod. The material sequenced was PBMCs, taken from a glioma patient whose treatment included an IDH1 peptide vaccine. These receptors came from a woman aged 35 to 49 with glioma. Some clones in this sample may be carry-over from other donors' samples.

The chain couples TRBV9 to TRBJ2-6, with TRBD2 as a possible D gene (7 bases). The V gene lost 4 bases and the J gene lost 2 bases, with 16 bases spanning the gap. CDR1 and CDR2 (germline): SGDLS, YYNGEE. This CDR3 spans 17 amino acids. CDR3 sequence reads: CASSPRGGGAGANVLTF. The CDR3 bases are TGTGCCAGCAGCCCGAGAGGGGGAGGGGCTGGGGCCAACGTCCTGACTTTC. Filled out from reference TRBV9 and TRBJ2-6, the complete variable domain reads DSGVTQTPKHLITATGQRVTLRCSPRSGDLSVYWYQQSLDQGLQFLIQYYNGEERAKGNILERFSAQQFPDLHSELNLSSLELGDSALYFCASSPRGGGAGANVLTFGAGSRLTVL.

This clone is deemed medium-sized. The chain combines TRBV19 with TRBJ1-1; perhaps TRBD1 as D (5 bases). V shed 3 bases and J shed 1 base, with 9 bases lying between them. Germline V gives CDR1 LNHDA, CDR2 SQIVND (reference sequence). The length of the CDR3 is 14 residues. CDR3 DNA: TGTGCCAGTAGTATTACCAGGGAGAACACTGAAGCTTTCTTT. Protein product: CASSITRENTEAFF.

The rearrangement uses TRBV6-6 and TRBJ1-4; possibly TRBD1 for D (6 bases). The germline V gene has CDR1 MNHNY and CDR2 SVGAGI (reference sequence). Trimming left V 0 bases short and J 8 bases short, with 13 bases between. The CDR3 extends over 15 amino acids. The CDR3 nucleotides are TGTGCCAGCAGTTACTCGGGGGGGCTAGGAGAAAAACTGTTTTTT. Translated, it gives CASSYSGGLGEKLFF.

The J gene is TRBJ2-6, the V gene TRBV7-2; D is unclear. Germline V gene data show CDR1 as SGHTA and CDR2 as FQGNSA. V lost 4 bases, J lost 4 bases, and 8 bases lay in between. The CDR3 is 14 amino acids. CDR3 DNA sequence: TGTGCCAGCAGCTCCAAGACGGGGGCCAACGTCCTGACTTTC. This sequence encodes CASSSKTGANVLTF.

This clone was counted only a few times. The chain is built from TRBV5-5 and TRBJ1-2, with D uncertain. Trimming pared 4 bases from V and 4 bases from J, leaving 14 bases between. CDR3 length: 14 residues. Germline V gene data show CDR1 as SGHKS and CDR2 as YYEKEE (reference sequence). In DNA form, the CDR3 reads TGTGCCAGCAGCGGATACCTGGGTGGCTATGGCTACACCTTC. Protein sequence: CASSGYLGGYGYTF.

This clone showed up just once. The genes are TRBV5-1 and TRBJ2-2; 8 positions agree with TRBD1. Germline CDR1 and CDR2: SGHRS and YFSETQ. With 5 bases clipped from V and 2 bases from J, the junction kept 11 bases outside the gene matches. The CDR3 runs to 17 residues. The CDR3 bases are TGCGCCAGCAGGCTCAGGGGGCTGCTAGGAAACACCGGGGAGCTGTTTTTT. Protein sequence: CASRLRGLLGNTGELFF.

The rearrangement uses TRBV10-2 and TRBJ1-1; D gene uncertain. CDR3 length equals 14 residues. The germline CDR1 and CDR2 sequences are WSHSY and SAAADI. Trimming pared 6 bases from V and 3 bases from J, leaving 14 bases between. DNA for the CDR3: TGCGCCAGCAGCAGGATCCGGAGGGACACTGAAGCTTTCTTT. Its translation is CASSRIRRDTEAFF.

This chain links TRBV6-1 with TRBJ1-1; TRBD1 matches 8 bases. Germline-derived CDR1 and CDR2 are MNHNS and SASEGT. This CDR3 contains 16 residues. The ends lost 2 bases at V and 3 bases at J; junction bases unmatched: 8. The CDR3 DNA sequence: TGTGCCAGCAGTGAACTGCAGGGGGCAAGGCACACTGAAGCTTTCTTT. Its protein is CASSELQGARHTEAFF.

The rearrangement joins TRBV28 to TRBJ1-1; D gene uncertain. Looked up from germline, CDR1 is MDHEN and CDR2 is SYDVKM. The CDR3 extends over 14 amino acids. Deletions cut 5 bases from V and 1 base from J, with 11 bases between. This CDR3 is CASSPDAANTEAFF. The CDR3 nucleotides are TGTGCCAGCAGTCCCGACGCGGCGAACACTGAAGCTTTCTTT.

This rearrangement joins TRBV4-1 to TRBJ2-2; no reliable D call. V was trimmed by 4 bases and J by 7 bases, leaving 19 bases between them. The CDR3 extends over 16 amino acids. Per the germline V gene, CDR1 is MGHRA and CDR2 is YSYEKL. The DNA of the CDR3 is TGCGCCAGCAGCCCCACCGTAAACCTAGTAGACGGGGAGCTGTTTTTT. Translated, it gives CASSPTVNLVDGELFF.

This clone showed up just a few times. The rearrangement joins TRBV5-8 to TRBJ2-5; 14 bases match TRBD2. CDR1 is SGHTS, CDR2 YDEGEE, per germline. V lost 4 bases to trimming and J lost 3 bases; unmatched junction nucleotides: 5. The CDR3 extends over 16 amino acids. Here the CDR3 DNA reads TGTGCCAGCAGCCTAGGACTAGCGGGGGGCAAAGAGACCCAGTACTTC. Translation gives CASSLGLAGGKETQYF.

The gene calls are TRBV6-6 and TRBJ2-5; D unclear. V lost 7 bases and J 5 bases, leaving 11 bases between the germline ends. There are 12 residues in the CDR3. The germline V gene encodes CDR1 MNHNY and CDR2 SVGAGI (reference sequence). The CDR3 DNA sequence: TGTGCCAGCACTCCGGACGGGGAGACCCAGTACTTC. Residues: CASTPDGETQYF.

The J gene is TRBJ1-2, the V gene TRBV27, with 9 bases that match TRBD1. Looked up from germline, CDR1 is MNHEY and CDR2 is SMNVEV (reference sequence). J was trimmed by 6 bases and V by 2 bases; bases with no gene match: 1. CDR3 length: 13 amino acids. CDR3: CASSLRQGDGYTF. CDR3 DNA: TGTGCCAGCAGTTTAAGACAGGGGGATGGCTACACCTTC.

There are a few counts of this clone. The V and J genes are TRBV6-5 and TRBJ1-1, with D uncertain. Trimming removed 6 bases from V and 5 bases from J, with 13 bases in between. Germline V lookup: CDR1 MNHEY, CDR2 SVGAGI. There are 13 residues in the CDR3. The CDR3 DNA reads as TGTGCCAGCAGGAGAGCTAGGTGGACTGAAGCTTTCTTT. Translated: CASRRARWTEAFF.

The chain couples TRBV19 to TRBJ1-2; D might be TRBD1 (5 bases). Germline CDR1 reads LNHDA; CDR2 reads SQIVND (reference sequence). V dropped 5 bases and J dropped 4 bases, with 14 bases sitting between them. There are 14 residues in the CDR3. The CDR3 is CASSAATGGYGYTF. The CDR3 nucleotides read TGTGCCAGTAGTGCCGCGACTGGGGGCTATGGCTACACCTTC.

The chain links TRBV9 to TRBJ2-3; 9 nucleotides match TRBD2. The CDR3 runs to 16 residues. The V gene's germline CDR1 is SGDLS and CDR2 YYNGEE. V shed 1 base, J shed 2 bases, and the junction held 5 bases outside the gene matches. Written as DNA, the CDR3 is TGTGCCAGCAGCGTATCTGCTAGCGGGACCACAGATACGCAGTATTTT. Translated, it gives CASSVSASGTTDTQYF.

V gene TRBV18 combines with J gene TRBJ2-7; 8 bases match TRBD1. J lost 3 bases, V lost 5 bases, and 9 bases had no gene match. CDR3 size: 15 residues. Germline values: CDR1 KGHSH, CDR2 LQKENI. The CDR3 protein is CASSGQAGGVYEQYF. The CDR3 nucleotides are TGTGCCAGCTCAGGACAGGCAGGGGGCGTCTACGAGCAGTACTTC. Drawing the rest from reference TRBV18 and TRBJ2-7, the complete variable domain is NAGVMQNPRHLVRRRGQEARLRCSPMKGHSHVYWYRQLPEEGLKFMVYLQKENIIDESGMPKERFSAEFPKEGPSILRIQQVVRGDSAAYFCASSGQAGGVYEQYFGPGTRLTVT.

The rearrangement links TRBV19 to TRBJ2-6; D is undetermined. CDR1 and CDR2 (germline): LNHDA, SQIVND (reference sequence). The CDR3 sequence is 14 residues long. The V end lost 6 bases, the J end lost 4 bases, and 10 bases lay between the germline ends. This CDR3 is CASRPVSGANVLTF. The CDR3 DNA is TGTGCCAGTAGGCCCGTATCCGGGGCCAACGTCCTGACTTTC.

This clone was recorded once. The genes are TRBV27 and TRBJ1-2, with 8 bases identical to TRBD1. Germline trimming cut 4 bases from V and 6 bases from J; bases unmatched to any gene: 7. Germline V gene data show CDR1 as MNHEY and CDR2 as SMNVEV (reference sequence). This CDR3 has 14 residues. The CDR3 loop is CASSSTDRVDGYTF. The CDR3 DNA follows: TGTGCCAGCAGTTCCACGGACAGGGTGGATGGCTACACCTTC.

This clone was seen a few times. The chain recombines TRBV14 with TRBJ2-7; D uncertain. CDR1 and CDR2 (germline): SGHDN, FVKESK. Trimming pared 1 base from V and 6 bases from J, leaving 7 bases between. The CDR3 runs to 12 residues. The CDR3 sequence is CASSQVVFEQYF. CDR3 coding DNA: TGTGCCAGCAGCCAAGTCGTTTTCGAGCAGTACTTC.

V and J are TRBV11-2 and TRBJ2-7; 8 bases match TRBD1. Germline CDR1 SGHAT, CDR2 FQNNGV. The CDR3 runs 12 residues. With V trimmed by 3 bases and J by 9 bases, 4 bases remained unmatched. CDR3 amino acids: CASSFRGQGQYF. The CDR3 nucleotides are TGTGCCAGCAGCTTCAGGGGGCAGGGGCAGTACTTC.

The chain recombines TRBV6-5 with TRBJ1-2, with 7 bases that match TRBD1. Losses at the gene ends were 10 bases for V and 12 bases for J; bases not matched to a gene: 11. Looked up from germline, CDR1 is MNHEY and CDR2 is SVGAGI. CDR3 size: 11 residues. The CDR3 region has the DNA TGTGCCACCGGGCCAGGGGGTAGGAACACCTTC. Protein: CATGPGGRNTF.

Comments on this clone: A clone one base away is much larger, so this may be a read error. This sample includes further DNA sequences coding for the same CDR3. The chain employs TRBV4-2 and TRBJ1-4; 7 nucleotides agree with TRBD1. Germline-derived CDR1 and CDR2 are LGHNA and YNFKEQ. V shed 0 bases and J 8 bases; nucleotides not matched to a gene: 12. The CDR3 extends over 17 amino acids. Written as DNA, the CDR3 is TGTGCCAGCAGCCAAGAGGCGGTGACAGGGAGGAAAGAAAAACTGTTTTTT. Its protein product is CASSQEAVTGRKEKLFF.

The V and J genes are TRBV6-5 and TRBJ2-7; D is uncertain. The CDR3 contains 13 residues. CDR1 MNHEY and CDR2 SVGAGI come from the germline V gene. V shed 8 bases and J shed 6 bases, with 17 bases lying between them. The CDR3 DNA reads TGTGCCAGCTCCTCTGCGCGGCCCGCCGAGCAGTACTTC. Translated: CASSSARPAEQYF.

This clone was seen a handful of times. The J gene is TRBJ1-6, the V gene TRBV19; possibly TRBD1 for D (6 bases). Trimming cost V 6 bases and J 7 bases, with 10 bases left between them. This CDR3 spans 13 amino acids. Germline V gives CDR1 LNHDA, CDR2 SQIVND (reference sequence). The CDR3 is CASRQGYNSPLHF. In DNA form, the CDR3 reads TGTGCCAGTAGACAGGGTTACAATTCACCCCTCCACTTT.

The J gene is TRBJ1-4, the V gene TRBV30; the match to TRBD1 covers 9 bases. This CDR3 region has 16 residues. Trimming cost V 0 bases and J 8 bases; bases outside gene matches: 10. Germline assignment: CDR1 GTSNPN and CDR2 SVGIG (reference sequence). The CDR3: CAWSVDRGFLWEKLFF. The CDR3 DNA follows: TGTGCCTGGAGTGTTGACAGGGGGTTCTTATGGGAAAAACTGTTTTTT.

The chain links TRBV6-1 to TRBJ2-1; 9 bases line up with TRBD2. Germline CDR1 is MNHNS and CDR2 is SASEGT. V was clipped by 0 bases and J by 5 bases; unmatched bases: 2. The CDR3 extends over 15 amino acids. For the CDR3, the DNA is TGTGCCAGCAGTGAAGCTTTAGCGGGGGACAATGAGCAGTTCTTC. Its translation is CASSEALAGDNEQFF.

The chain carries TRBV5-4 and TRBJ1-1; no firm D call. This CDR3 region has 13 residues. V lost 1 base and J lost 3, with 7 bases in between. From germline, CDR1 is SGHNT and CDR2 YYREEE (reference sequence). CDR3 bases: TGTGCCAGCAGCTTGTGGCTTTACACTGAAGCTTTCTTT. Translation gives CASSLWLYTEAFF.

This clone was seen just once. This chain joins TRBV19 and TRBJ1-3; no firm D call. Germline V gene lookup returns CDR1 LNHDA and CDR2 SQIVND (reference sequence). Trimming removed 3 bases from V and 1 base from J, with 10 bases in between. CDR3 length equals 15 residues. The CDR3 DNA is TGTGCCAGTAGTATGAAATGGGAGTCTGGAAACACCATATATTTT. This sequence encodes CASSMKWESGNTIYF.

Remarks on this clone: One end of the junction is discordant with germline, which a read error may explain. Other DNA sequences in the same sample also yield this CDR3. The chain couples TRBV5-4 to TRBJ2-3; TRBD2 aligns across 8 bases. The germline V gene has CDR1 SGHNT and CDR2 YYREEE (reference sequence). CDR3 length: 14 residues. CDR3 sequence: CASGAGDNTDTQYF. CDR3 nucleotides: TGTGCCAGCGGAGCGGGGGACAACACAGATACGCAGTACTTT.

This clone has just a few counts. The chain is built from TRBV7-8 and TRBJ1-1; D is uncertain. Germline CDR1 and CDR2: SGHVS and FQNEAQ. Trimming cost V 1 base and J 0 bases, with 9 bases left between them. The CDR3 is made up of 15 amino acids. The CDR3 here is CASSLVGPMNTEAFF. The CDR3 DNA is TGTGCCAGCAGCTTAGTTGGACCTATGAACACTGAAGCTTTCTTT.